This T cell receptor (beta chain) was captured in a study of cytomegalovirus exposure and HLA in healthy donors (dated by TCRdb to the late 2010s). For the wider study: The 666 repertoires of the first cohort and the 120 validation repertoires were produced on the same platform, according to a later analysis. The study aimed to test whether signatures of past pathogen exposure could be identified by cataloging public T cell receptors. High-throughput TCR immunosequencing, statistical association of individual TCRs with disease status, and machine learning were combined to predict cytomegalovirus infection status. A separate validation cohort of more than 100 different subjects was used in addition to the roughly 670-subject first cohort.

What the work shows at the level of the full study, not this receptor alone: Of the cluster scores, about 94% were above 0 in a later analysis, which found that TCRs clustered in the first cohort also tended to co-occur in the roughly 130 validation repertoires. The study gave a list of some 150 TCR beta chains associated with cytomegalovirus. The authors suggested that the approach could potentially be extended to other disease states and immunological phenotypes. In both the original and validation cohorts, the classifier was reported to diagnose cytomegalovirus status with high specificity and sensitivity. Across donors, most TCR sequences were observed very rarely, whereas some public TCRs were present in many individuals. In vitro tests confirmed that three of the cytomegalovirus-associated TCR beta chains recognize cytomegalovirus antigens. All 120 or so repertoires were used to score co-occurrence in the validation cohort in a later analysis, because that analysis had no HLA typing for the cohort.

Separate from the approximately 730-subject first cohort, the validation cohort of 90 to 150 subjects was the group to which the donors belonged. The method was the immunoSEQ multiplex PCR assay. On the authors' methods: A statistical classification framework was built for diagnosing cytomegalovirus status from the catalog of TCR beta chain sequences. Entries here come from immuneACCESS through TCRdb and include only in-frame sequences with V and J called. Some clones fail to appear in such tables; in the studies checked, an unresolved V gene covers under half of the shortfall, and the cause of the remainder is unknown. For V, J and clone size, that table is used; D and trimming come from the DNA. Recorded for this sample are around 60,000 clones; approximately 96% of them occurred a single time. Nearly 4.5% of the sample is held by the ten biggest clonotypes. As regards this clone: Its antigen target is currently unknown. The sample holds no much larger clone one base away, and base qualities are not on file.

The CDR3, from cysteine to phenylalanine, totals 14 residues. Solely the CDR3 DNA is kept, with 42 bases framed from the first base. The germline V gene provides CDR1 KGHSH and CDR2 LQKENI. The junction shows trimming of 3 bases on V and 0 bases on J, plus 6 bases between the germline ends. Input material: PBMCs. The receptor chain draws on TRBV18 and TRBJ1-3; the D gene identity is not certain. This clonotype originated in a man younger than 35 in good health and CMV-seropositive. Read as DNA, the sequence is TGTGCCAGCTCACCTGAACTCTCTGGAAACACCATATATTTT. Translated, this gives CASSPELSGNTIYF. The full variable domain, with segments outside the CDR3 supplied by the reference TRBV18 and TRBJ1-3 proteins, appears as NAGVMQNPRHLVRRRGQEARLRCSPMKGHSHVYWYRQLPEEGLKFMVYLQKENIIDESGMPKERFSAEFPKEGPSILRIQQVVRGDSAAYFCASSPELSGNTIYFGEGSWLTVV.